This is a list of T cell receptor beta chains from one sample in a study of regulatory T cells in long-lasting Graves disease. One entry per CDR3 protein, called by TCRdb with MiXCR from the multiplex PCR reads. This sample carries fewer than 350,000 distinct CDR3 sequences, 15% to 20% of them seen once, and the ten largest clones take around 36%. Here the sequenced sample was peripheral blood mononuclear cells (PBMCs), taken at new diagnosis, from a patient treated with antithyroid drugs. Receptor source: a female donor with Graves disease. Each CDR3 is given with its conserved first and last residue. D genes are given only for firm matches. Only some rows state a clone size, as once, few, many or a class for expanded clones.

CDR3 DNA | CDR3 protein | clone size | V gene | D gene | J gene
TGCAGCGTTGTGGGACAGGGGGCTAAAGAGCAGTACTTC | CSVVGQGAKEQYF | many | TRBV29-1 | TRBD1 | TRBJ2-7
TGTGCCAGCAGCTCCCCTATCGGGGCCAACGTCCTGACTTTC | CASSSPIGANVLTF | many | TRBV7-8 | - | TRBJ2-6
TGCAGCGGGGCGGGGCTAGCGGGAGGGTACGGCGAGCAGTACTTC | CSGAGLAGGYGEQYF | - | TRBV20-1 | TRBD2 | TRBJ2-7
TGTGCCAGCAGCTTGGTTAGCGGGGGGAACACCGGGGAGCTGTTTTTT | CASSLVSGGNTGELFF | many | TRBV11-3 | TRBD2 | TRBJ2-2
TGTGCCAGCAGCGTGGGACTAGCGGAATACGAGCAGTACTTC | CASSVGLAEYEQYF | many | TRBV28 | TRBD2 | TRBJ2-7
TGTGCCAGCAGCGTAGGAGGACAGGGAACAGATACGCAGTATTTT | CASSVGGQGTDTQYF | few | TRBV9 | TRBD1 | TRBJ2-3
TGTGCCAGCACCGAGGCCCGAAGGACAGGGTGGGATGGCTACACCTTC | CASTEARRTGWDGYTF | many | TRBV11-2 | TRBD1 | TRBJ1-2
TGTGCCAGCAGTCCCCCGGGACAGGGTTCACCCCTCCACTTT | CASSPPGQGSPLHF | many | TRBV12-3/TRBV12-4 | TRBD1 | TRBJ1-6
TGTGCCATCAGTCGACAGGGTGCAGTGAACACTGAAGCTTTCTTT | CAISRQGAVNTEAFF | many | TRBV10-3 | TRBD1 | TRBJ1-1
TGTGCCAGCAGCAGAGTGGGGTCCTACGAGCAGTACTTC | CASSRVGSYEQYF | many | TRBV5-5 | - | TRBJ2-7
TGTGCCAGCAGCCAGACAGGGAGATACATTCAGTACTTC | CASSQTGRYIQYF | many | TRBV14 | TRBD1 | TRBJ2-4